The 17 T cell receptor beta chains reported below all come from one sample, sequenced in a study of molecular identifiers for immune sequencing clone quantification. TCRdb ran MiXCR on the PCR reads and lists one entry per CDR3 protein. The table lists around 65,000 distinct CDR3 sequences, less than 20% of them singletons. Sequencing was done on a sample of naive CD8+ T cells from blood, with Jurkat cell RNA spiked in. The subset: FACS-sorted CD8+CD4-CCR7+CD45RA+ naive T cells. All receptors derive from a human donor in good health. Some libraries in this study had Jurkat cell RNA spiked in.

This clonotype was detected ten times or more. The chain links TRBV19 to TRBJ2-2; 8 bases match TRBD1. The CDR3 covers 15 residues. J gave up 8 bases and V 6 bases, and 11 bases lay outside the gene matches. CDR1 is LNHDA and CDR2 is SQIVND in the germline V gene (reference sequence). CDR3 residues: CASRNWTGIGGELFF. CDR3 nucleotides: TGTGCCAGTAGGAACTGGACAGGGATAGGAGGGGAGCTGTTTTTT.

There are many counts of this clonotype. The CDR3 reads CASSPRTGAYEQYF. Here the CDR3 DNA reads TGTGCCAGCAGCCCACGGACAGGGGCCTACGAGCAGTACTTC. The chain joins TRBV2 to TRBJ2-7; TRBD1 matches at 9 bases. V was pared by 6 bases and J by 2 bases, with 5 bases of the junction left unmatched. CDR1 and CDR2 (germline): SNHLY, FYNNEI. The CDR3 has 14 amino acids.

This clonotype was observed many times. The chain joins TRBV28 to TRBJ2-1; the D is unclear. V was shortened by 3 bases and J by 5 bases, with 11 bases between the two germline ends. CDR3 size: 14 residues. From germline, CDR1 is MDHEN and CDR2 SYDVKM. CDR3 loop: CASSFHHPDNEQFF. CDR3 nucleotide sequence: TGTGCCAGCAGTTTTCATCATCCGGACAATGAGCAGTTCTTC.

This clonotype was detected many times. The J gene is TRBJ2-2, the V gene TRBV30; D possibly corresponds to TRBD2 (5 bases). This CDR3 is 18 amino acids long. CDR1 is GTSNPN, CDR2 SVGIG, per germline (reference sequence). V was clipped by 5 bases and J by 5 bases, with 27 bases between them. The CDR3 bases are TGTGCCTGGGGTCGTGGGAGAGACGACGTAGTCGGAACCGGGGAGCTGTTTTTT. Its protein product is CAWGRGRDDVVGTGELFF.

Written as DNA, the CDR3 is TGCGCCAGCAGCTTCGGGACCACTCAAGACGAGCAGTACTTC. Translation gives CASSFGTTQDEQYF. V is TRBV5-1 and J is TRBJ2-7, with D perhaps being TRBD1 or TRBD2 (5 bases each). Trimming left V 2 bases short and J 5 bases short, with 14 bases between. The CDR3 length is 14 residues. Germline V gene data show CDR1 as SGHRS and CDR2 as YFSETQ.

Details on this clonotype: Just one base apart from a much larger clone, this may be a read error. The CDR3 reads CAWRRPENTEASF. CDR3 sequence (DNA): TGTGCCTGGAGGCGGCCAGAAAACACTGAAGCTTCCTTT. This rearrangement joins TRBV30 to TRBJ1-1, with D hard to call. The germline V gene has CDR1 GTSNPN and CDR2 SVGIG (reference sequence). The length of the CDR3 is 13 residues.

The J gene is TRBJ2-7, the V gene TRBV15, with D possibly TRBD1 on 5 matching bases. The ends were cut back, 0 bases at V and 2 bases at J, with 14 bases in the middle. The germline CDR1 and CDR2 sequences are LNHNV and YYDKDF (reference sequence). This CDR3 has 16 residues. The CDR3 nucleotides read TGTGCCACCAGCAGAGAGGTTACGGCAGGGACCTACGAGCAGTACTTC. Its protein is CATSREVTAGTYEQYF.

This clonotype was picked up many times. The rearrangement uses TRBV7-9 and TRBJ1-3; D remains unclear. CDR1 and CDR2 (germline): SEHNR, FQNEAQ (reference sequence). The CDR3 contains 16 residues. V lost 5 bases and J 0 bases, leaving 14 bases between the germline ends. The CDR3 is CASSPPQRYSGNTIYF. CDR3 nucleotide sequence: TGTGCCAGCAGCCCTCCACAGCGTTACTCTGGAAACACCATATATTTT. Supplemented by reference TRBV7-9 and TRBJ1-3, the full variable domain reads DTGVSQNPRHKITKRGQNVTFRCDPISEHNRLYWYRQTLGQGPEFLTYFQNEAQLEKSRLLSDRFSAERPKGSFSTLEIQRTEQGDSAMYLCASSPPQRYSGNTIYFGEGSWLTVV.

This clonotype occurred a few times. This chain uses TRBV2 with TRBJ2-1; tentative D call: TRBD2 (6 bases). CDR3 length equals 11 residues. Germline CDR1 and CDR2: SNHLY and FYNNEI. Trimming pared 6 bases from V and 7 bases from J, leaving 7 bases between. CDR3 loop: CASREGNEQFF. CDR3 DNA sequence: TGTGCCAGCAGGGAGGGTAATGAGCAGTTCTTC.

This rearrangement joins TRBV6-5 to TRBJ2-7, with TRBD2 as a possible D gene (5 bases). V lost 6 bases, J lost 0 bases, and 12 bases lay in between. Germline values: CDR1 MNHEY, CDR2 SVGAGI. There are 14 residues in the CDR3. CDR3 region: CASRATLASYEQYF. The CDR3 coding sequence is TGTGCCAGCAGGGCCACCCTAGCCTCCTACGAGCAGTACTTC.

The J gene is TRBJ2-1, the V gene TRBV11-2, with D unresolved. V lost 2 bases, J lost 2 bases, and 10 bases lay in between. CDR3 length: 15 residues. From germline, CDR1 is SGHAT and CDR2 FQNNGV. This CDR3 reads CASSLISGTYNEQFF. CDR3 bases: TGTGCCAGCAGCTTAATCTCGGGTACCTACAATGAGCAGTTCTTC.

The rearrangement joins TRBV6-4 to TRBJ2-3; tentatively, D is TRBD1 (6 bases). Trimming left V 1 base short and J 8 bases short, with 16 bases between. Looked up from germline, CDR1 is MRHNA and CDR2 is SNTAGT. This CDR3 spans 15 amino acids. CDR3 loop: CASSDWAQGDGTQYF. The CDR3 DNA follows: TGTGCCAGCAGTGACTGGGCACAGGGCGACGGTACGCAGTATTTT.

This clonotype was detected many times. An end of the junction does not agree with germline; a read error may underlie this. The gene calls are TRBV7-7 and TRBJ2-5; TRBD1 aligns across 9 bases. Germline V gene sequence: CDR1 SSHAT, CDR2 FNYEAQ (reference sequence). The CDR3 is 16 amino acids. CDR3 DNA: TGTGCTAGCAGCCCTAGTCGGACAGGGGTAGGGGAGACCCAGTACTTC. Translating it yields CASSPSRTGVGETQYF. Full variable domain (rest looked up from reference TRBV7-7 and TRBJ2-5): GAGVSQSPRYKVTKRGQDVTLRCDPISSHATLYWYQQALGQGPEFLTYFNYEAQPDKSGLPSDRFSAERPEGSISTLTIQRTEQRDSAMYRCASSPSRTGVGETQYFGPGTRLLVL.

This clonotype came up many times. The chain couples TRBV6-2 or TRBV6-3 to TRBJ2-3; 11 nucleotides align to TRBD2. V shed 6 bases, J shed 3 bases, and the junction held 11 bases outside the gene matches. The CDR3 spans 17 residues. Germline CDR1 is MNHEY and CDR2 is SVGEGT. CDR3 in amino acids: CASSTTELAGVTDTQYF. DNA for the CDR3: TGTGCCAGCAGCACCACAGAACTAGCGGGAGTAACAGATACGCAGTATTTT.

The V and J genes are TRBV7-2 and TRBJ2-1; 8 bases agree with TRBD2. The CDR3 covers 16 residues. Germline CDR1 reads SGHTA; CDR2 reads FQGNSA. Trimming took 5 bases from V and 8 from J; bases not matched to a gene: 14. Written as DNA, the CDR3 is TGTGCCAGCAGCCAAACCCTGGCGGGAGGTGTCGATGAGCAGTTCTTC. This sequence encodes CASSQTLAGGVDEQFF.

About this clonotype: The junction and the germline gene differ at one end; a read error may be behind it. The chain combines TRBV7-9 with TRBJ1-1; D gene ambiguous. CDR3 length: 13 amino acids. Germline assignment: CDR1 SEHNR and CDR2 FQNEAQ (reference sequence). The CDR3 region is CASSLGLNTVAFF. As DNA, the CDR3 is TGTGCCAGCAGCTTAGGGCTGAACACTGTAGCTTTCTTT.

Points on this clonotype: The junction does not match germline at one end; this may be a read error. J is TRBJ2-1 and V is TRBV7-8, with 9 bases aligning to TRBD2. This CDR3 has 16 amino acids. The germline CDR1 and CDR2 sequences are SGHVS and FQNEAQ. CDR3 nucleotides: TGTGCCAGCGGCTTGCCCTCGGGACTAGCTCACAATGAGCGGTTCTTC. Amino acids: CASGLPSGLAHNERFF.